The next 3 T cell receptor beta chains were all read from a single sample in a study of CD8+CD57+ T cells in acquired aplastic anemia. Profiling of TCR beta VDJ combinations and CDR3 sequences used genomic DNA as template. MiXCR was run by TCRdb on the reads, yielding one entry per CDR3 protein. The table shows more than 95,000 distinct CDR3 sequences, with about 40% occurring only once. Patients picked for sequencing had shown CD8+CD57+ cell expansion detected by flow cytometry. The sequenced sample consisted of sorted CD4+, CD8+, or CD8+CD57+ T cells (not recorded which) from PBMCs. The receptors here all came from a human donor with aplastic anemia.

This clonotype was seen only a few times. This may come from a read error, since a much larger clone is one base off. The chain has TRBV6-1 and TRBJ2-7; TRBD1 is a possible D gene (6 bases). From germline, CDR1 is MNHNS and CDR2 SASEGT. V lost 3 bases and J 3 bases, leaving 15 bases between the germline ends. The CDR3 is made up of 15 amino acids. The CDR3 is CASSELQGWYYEQYF. In DNA form, the CDR3 reads TGTGCCAGCAGTGAGCTGCAGGGGTGGTACTACGAGCAGTACTTC.

The chain has TRBV19 and TRBJ1-5; weak D call: TRBD1 (5 bases). Germline lookup yields CDR1 LNHDA and CDR2 SQIVND (reference sequence). This CDR3 comprises 15 residues. V shed 5 bases and J shed 3 bases, with 14 bases lying between them. DNA of the CDR3: TGTGCCAGTAGTTTGGGACGGGGACCCAATCAGCCCCAGCATTTT. Residues: CASSLGRGPNQPQHF.

This clonotype was seen repeatedly, ten times or more. The J gene is TRBJ2-3, the V gene TRBV4-2; tentative D call: TRBD1 (5 bases). The CDR3 totals 15 residues. CDR1 is LGHNA, CDR2 YNFKEQ, per germline. The V end was cut by 1 base, the J end by 0 bases, with 8 bases between. The CDR3 DNA follows: TGTGCCAGCAGCCAAGTAGGGGATAGCACAGATACGCAGTATTTT. Translating gives CASSQVGDSTDTQYF.